Below, 10 T cell receptor beta chains from the same sample are listed, as sequenced in a study of control samples from healthy donors and cancer patients. Sequencing was performed with immunoSEQ multiplex PCR; in TCRdb, only in-frame clones are kept and a portion is missing. Here the sample spans some 110,000 clones, 83% being singletons. The sample consisted of blood. Receptor source: a woman aged 45-60 years in good health.

A single count supports this clone. The chain joins TRBV28 to TRBJ1-1; no clear D. The CDR3 sequence is 12 residues long. Germline V gives CDR1 MDHEN, CDR2 SYDVKM. V was cut by 7 bases and J by 7 bases, with 13 bases left in between. CDR3 loop: CASTLPTNEAFF. CDR3 nucleotides: TGTGCCAGCACCCTCCCCACCAATGAAGCTTTCTTT.

The V call is TRBV7-2, the J call TRBJ2-1; 10 positions agree with TRBD1. The CDR3 sequence is 15 residues long. V was pared by 4 bases and J by 7 bases, with 7 bases of the junction left unmatched. Per germline, CDR1 SGHTA and CDR2 FQGNSA. CDR3 in DNA: TGTGCCAGCAGCTGGACCCGGGACAGGGGTAATGAGCAGTTCTTC. Amino acid sequence: CASSWTRDRGNEQFF. Full variable domain (outside the CDR3, taken from reference TRBV7-2 and TRBJ2-1): GAGVSQSPSNKVTEKGKDVELRCDPISGHTALYWYRQSLGQGLEFLIYFQGNSAPDKSGLPSDRFSAERTGGSVSTLTIQRTQQEDSAVYLCASSWTRDRGNEQFFGPGTRLTVL.

The rearrangement joins TRBV6-4 to TRBJ1-5; TRBD1 matches 7 bases. Germline CDR1 is MRHNA and CDR2 is SNTAGT. CDR3 size: 15 residues. V trimming: 2 bases; J trimming: 3 bases; junction bases outside the gene matches: 4. The CDR3 nucleotides read TGTGCCAGCAGTGACGACAGGGACACCAATCAGCCCCAGCATTTT. Amino acid sequence: CASSDDRDTNQPQHF.

This clone was picked up one time. The chain employs TRBV14 and TRBJ2-1, with 8 positions matching TRBD1. V dropped 1 base and J dropped 16; count of bases not matched to a gene: 15. The length of the CDR3 is 15 residues. CDR1 and CDR2 (germline): SGHDN, FVKESK. The CDR3 bases are TGTGCCAGCAGCCAAGTCCAGGGGGCGAGAGGGCCTGCTTTCTTC. It is translated as CASSQVQGARGPAFF.

The chain joins TRBV28 to TRBJ2-4, with a tentative D call TRBD2 (5 bases). The V gene lost 6 bases and the J gene lost 0 bases, with 12 bases spanning the gap. The germline gives CDR1 MDHEN, CDR2 SYDVKM. The CDR3 spans 15 residues. CDR3 residues: CASSPVGVAKNIQYF. In nucleotides, the CDR3 is TGTGCCAGCAGCCCAGTCGGGGTAGCCAAAAACATTCAGTACTTC.

This chain joins TRBV4-2 and TRBJ2-1; perhaps TRBD1 as D (6 bases). The CDR3 has 15 residues. CDR1 LGHNA and CDR2 YNFKEQ come from the germline V gene. The V end lost 4 bases, the J end lost 8 bases, and 18 bases lay between the germline ends. In nucleotides, the CDR3 is TGTGCCAGCAGCCTCCGGGACAAATCCGAGGATGAGCAGTTCTTC. Amino acid sequence: CASSLRDKSEDEQFF.

V usage is TRBV10-3 and J usage is TRBJ1-2; TRBD1 matches at 7 bases. This CDR3 region has 13 residues. Germline CDR1 is ENHRY and CDR2 is SYGVKD. The V segment lost 2 bases and the J segment 8 bases; nucleotides outside the gene matches: 5. This chain's CDR3 is CAISEDRAKGYTF. The CDR3 DNA sequence: TGTGCCATCAGTGAGGACAGGGCGAAAGGCTACACCTTC.

The CDR3 spells CASSLSLLLGAPNSPLHF. In DNA form, the CDR3 reads TGTGCCAGCAGTTTATCGCTACTGTTGGGGGCGCCTAATTCACCCCTCCACTTT. The chain joins TRBV27 to TRBJ1-6; TRBD1 is a possible D gene (6 bases). Trimming removed 0 bases at V and 6 bases at J, with 18 bases between. CDR3 size: 18 residues. Germline V gene data show CDR1 as MNHEY and CDR2 as SMNVEV (reference sequence).

V and J are TRBV7-9 and TRBJ2-5; D is possibly TRBD2 (5 bases). V lost 6 bases to trimming and J lost 2 bases, with 7 bases between them. The CDR3 runs 12 residues. Germline lookup yields CDR1 SEHNR and CDR2 FQNEAQ (reference sequence). CDR3 loop: CASRGGQETQYF. The CDR3 coding sequence is TGTGCCAGCAGGGGCGGGCAAGAGACCCAGTACTTC.

The chain has TRBV5-1 and TRBJ1-1, with a tentative D call TRBD1 (5 bases). The CDR3 totals 13 residues. Germline loops: CDR1 SGHRS, CDR2 YFSETQ. V was cut by 3 bases and J by 3 bases, with 9 bases left in between. CDR3 DNA sequence: TGCGCCAGCAGCTATCGACAGTACACTGAAGCTTTCTTT. This translates into CASSYRQYTEAFF. The full variable domain, its missing parts supplied by reference TRBV5-1 and TRBJ1-1, is KAGVTQTPRYLIKTRGQQVTLSCSPISGHRSVSWYQQTPGQGLQFLFEYFSETQRNKGNFPGRFSGRQFSNSRSEMNVSTLELGDSALYLCASSYRQYTEAFFGQGTRLTVV.